Listed below are T cell receptor beta chains from one sample, sequenced in a study of T-cell reconstitution after alpha-beta-depleted transplantation in children. Each CDR3 protein is one row after TCRdb ran MiXCR on the PCR reads. The repertoire holds 780,000 or so distinct CDR3 sequences, with roughly 15% as singletons. This sample comprised PBMCs, mostly from graft donor cells, obtained 360 days after TCRalphabeta/CD19-depleted stem cell transplant. The receptors were sampled from a male patient aged 10-17 years who had a stem cell transplant for acute lymphoblastic leukemia, so the T cells may come from the graft donor. Each CDR3 is given with its conserved first and last residue. The D gene is left open where the match is weak. The listing skips clone size in some rows; elsewhere it reads once, few, many or a size class.

J	D	size	V	DNA	CDR3
TRBJ2-1	TRBD1	once	TRBV3-1	TGTGCCAGCAGACGGGACAGGCCCTGGTATGAGCAGTTCTTC	CASRRDRPWYEQFF
TRBJ2-1	TRBD2	many	TRBV29-1	TGCAGCGTTGAATCAAGCGGGAGCTCCTACAATGAGCAGTTCTTC	CSVESSGSSYNEQFF
TRBJ2-7	TRBD1	-	TRBV11-2	TGTGCCAGCAGCTTCATGGGTCGACAGGGTTACGAGCAGTACTTC	CASSFMGRQGYEQYF
TRBJ2-2	-	many	TRBV7-2	TGTGCCAGCAGCTTGTTCTCTTACGGGAAGAACACCGGGGAGCTGTTTTTT	CASSLFSYGKNTGELFF
TRBJ2-1	TRBD2	few	TRBV4-2	TGTGCCAGCAGCCAATTACTAGCGGGACTGAACAATGAGCAGTTCTTC	CASSQLLAGLNNEQFF
TRBJ1-3	-	-	TRBV30	TGTGCCTGGAGGCACAAGGGAGGGGGAAACACCATATATTTT	CAWRHKGGGNTIYF
TRBJ2-1	TRBD2	many	TRBV9	TGTGCCAGCAGCGTAGTGGTGGGGGGGAATGAGCAGTTCTTC	CASSVVVGGNEQFF
TRBJ2-7	TRBD1	few	TRBV7-6	TGTGCCAGCAGCCGCGGGACAGGGGTCACCTACGAGCAGTACTTC	CASSRGTGVTYEQYF
TRBJ2-3	-	-	TRBV20-1	TGCAGTGCGGTGCAGGGAAGCCTAGATACGCAGTATTTT	CSAVQGSLDTQYF
TRBJ1-2	TRBD1	few	TRBV5-1	TGCGCCAGCAGCGCACTACGGACAGGGATGGGTGGCTACACCTTC	CASSALRTGMGGYTF
TRBJ2-1	-	-	TRBV10-3	TGTGCCATCAGTGATGGTTACAATGAGCAGTTCTTC	CAISDGYNEQFF
TRBJ2-1	TRBD2	few	TRBV27	TGTGCCAGCAGTTTAGCGGGAGGGGACAATGAGCAGTTCTTC	CASSLAGGDNEQFF
TRBJ1-1	TRBD1	-	TRBV4-2	TGTGCCAGCAGCCAAGATCCTCGGACAGGGGGGGCTTTCTTT	CASSQDPRTGGAFF
TRBJ2-7	-	-	TRBV29-1	TGCAGCGTTGAAGATATAGCGAGGACTTCAAGGCGGTACTTC	CSVEDIARTSRRYF
TRBJ2-7	-	few	TRBV9	TGTGCCAGCAGCGCACCGGGACATGGCTCCTACGAGCAGTACTTC	CASSAPGHGSYEQYF
TRBJ2-1	-	few	TRBV29-1	TGCAGCGTTGCACCGGGTTTCTACAATGAGCAGTTCTTC	CSVAPGFYNEQFF
TRBJ2-7	TRBD2	-	TRBV18	TGTGCCAGCTCACCTTTCCGGACTAGCTATTCCTACGAGCAGTACTTC	CASSPFRTSYSYEQYF
TRBJ1-4	-	many	TRBV12-3/TRBV12-4	TGTGCCAGCAGTTTTATTTCAGCTCGGGGCGAAAAACTGTTTTTT	CASSFISARGEKLFF
TRBJ2-1	TRBD2	few	TRBV11-2	TGTGCCAGCAGCCGAAGGTCAGGAGAACTAGCGGGAGGGACGAATGAGCAGTTCTTC	CASSRRSGELAGGTNEQFF
TRBJ2-3	TRBD2	many	TRBV12-3/TRBV12-4	TGTGCCAGCAGGCCGGGGGGGAGCACAGATACGCAGTATTTT	CASRPGGSTDTQYF
TRBJ1-4	TRBD1	-	TRBV5-1	TGCGCCAGCAGCTTCTCCGGGACAGGGCATGAAAAACTGTTTTTT	CASSFSGTGHEKLFF
TRBJ2-7	-	-	TRBV11-2	TGTGCCAGCAGCCCCGGACTACCCTACGAGCAGTACTTC	CASSPGLPYEQYF
TRBJ1-5	-	few	TRBV21-1	TGTGCCAGCAGCAAAGCCGAGGCCTCGAATCAGCCCCAGCATTTT	CASSKAEASNQPQHF
TRBJ1-2	-	-	TRBV4-1	TGCGCCAGCAGCCGCCCCCCCGGGACGCAAAACTATGGCTACACCTTC	CASSRPPGTQNYGYTF
TRBJ2-1	TRBD2	-	TRBV29-1	TGCAGCGTTGTAAGGTCCCCGGGACTAGCGAACTACAATGAGCAGTTCTTC	CSVVRSPGLANYNEQFF
TRBJ2-1	-	few	TRBV18	TGTGCCAGCTCACCATTTGGCAACCAGAGGGTCAATGAGCAGTTCTTC	CASSPFGNQRVNEQFF
TRBJ2-3	-	few	TRBV5-1	TGCGCCAGCAGAATCGGACCGTCGACCAAAATTGTCGATACGCAGTATTTT	CASRIGPSTKIVDTQYF
TRBJ2-1	-	-	TRBV5-1	TGCGCCAGCAGCTTGGGGGGGGTCTACAATGAGCGGTTCTTC	CASSLGGVYNERFF
TRBJ2-1	-	few	TRBV7-9	TGTGCCAGCAGCTTAGACGTGGGACTGATTTTCGTCAATGAGCAGTTCTTC	CASSLDVGLIFVNEQFF
TRBJ2-2	-	many	TRBV7-9	TGTGCCAGCAGCTTAGAGACGAACACCGGGGAGCTGTTTTTT	CASSLETNTGELFF
TRBJ2-1	-	-	TRBV11-3	TGTGCCAGCAGCTTTCGTGGGAACCGCAATGAGCGGCAGTTCTTC	CASSFRGNRNERQFF
TRBJ2-2	-	-	TRBV18	TGTGCCAGCTCACCACCGTCCGACAGGCCCGGGGAGCTGTTTTTT	CASSPPSDRPGELFF
TRBJ2-1	-	many	TRBV5-1	TGCGCCAGCAATCTAGGCGGATACAATGAGCAGTTCTTC	CASNLGGYNEQFF
TRBJ2-5	-	few	TRBV28	TGTGCCAGCTCGCTTGGGGCATTCGAGACCCAGTACTTC	CASSLGAFETQYF
TRBJ1-5	-	-	TRBV2	TGTGCGACAGTAAGGGGTGTCGGACAGCCCCAGCATTTT	CATVRGVGQPQHF
TRBJ1-2	-	-	TRBV28	TGTGCCAGCAGTCCCTATGACAGCGTCTATGGCTACACCTTC	CASSPYDSVYGYTF
TRBJ2-2	-	-	TRBV4-2	TGTGCCAGCAGCGCCGGGACAAAAAACACCGGGGAGCTGTTTTTT	CASSAGTKNTGELFF
TRBJ1-5	TRBD1	-	TRBV6-1	TGTGCCAGCAGTAGGATACAGGGGGCTTTCAATCAGCCCCAGCATTTT	CASSRIQGAFNQPQHF
TRBJ2-1	TRBD2	many	TRBV27	TGTGCCAGCAGTCCGTGGACTAGCGGGAACAATGAGCAGTTCTTC	CASSPWTSGNNEQFF
TRBJ2-1	-	-	TRBV5-1	TGCGCCAGCAGCTTGGTTGGGTTTAACCCCAACCGGGATGAGCAGTTCTTC	CASSLVGFNPNRDEQFF
TRBJ2-6	-	-	TRBV7-3	TGTGCCAGCAGCTTAAGGGGGGCTAGCCACTCTGGGGCCAACGTCCTGACTTTC	CASSLRGASHSGANVLTF